This T cell receptor (beta chain) was identified in a study of T cell changes during pregnancy in multiple sclerosis. The CDR3 is 15 residues long. Trimming took 7 bases from V and 7 from J; bases not matched to a gene: 11. Germline values: CDR1 LNHDA, CDR2 SQIVND (reference sequence). The count of this clone is one. This table comes from immunoSEQ multiplex PCR, and its TCRdb copy is limited to in-frame clones, with some not included. The repertoire includes some 100,000 clones, around nine tenths of them detected once, and under 1.5% sits in the top ten. Sequenced here: peripheral blood, sampled in the second trimester of pregnancy. This sequence was found in a female donor with multiple sclerosis, enrolled in a pregnancy study. The gene calls are TRBV19 and TRBJ1-2, with 11 bases fitting TRBD1. In DNA, the CDR3 is TGTGCCAGTAATCCGGGACAGGGGGTTCAAGCTGGCTACACCTTC. Its protein product is CASNPGQGVQAGYTF.